This T cell receptor (beta chain) was retrieved from a study of vaccination and CD4 T cells after COVID-19. Concerning this clonotype itself: The antigen is not known.

As to treatment: roughly ten-day PBMC culture with coronavirus spike peptide pools or control peptides (ViraFEST assay). This CDR3 spans 15 amino acids. Trimming at V came to 1 base and at J to 5 bases, leaving 8 bases not matched to a gene. Germline CDR1 and CDR2: DFQATT and SNEGSKA (reference sequence). Cultured CD4+ T cell DNA underwent sequencing with the Oncomine TCR Beta short-read assay. TCRdb re-called the PCR reads with MiXCR, one entry per CDR3 protein. The sample yields about 21,000 distinct CDR3 sequences, over 55% seen once. The TCR originated in a human donor who had recovered from COVID-19. The J gene is TRBJ2-5, the V gene TRBV20-1, with 9 bases identical to TRBD2. Sequenced: CD4+ T cells from blood, cultured in vitro. The CDR3 loop is CSARVGGRALETQYF. Here the CDR3 DNA reads TGCAGTGCTAGAGTTGGCGGGAGGGCCCTCGAGACCCAGTACTTC.